This note documents a single T cell receptor (beta chain) sequence. This specimen comes from a study of blood T cell repertoires in COVID-19. Whole-study context: Sources were T cells, B-cell-depleted T cells, or PBMCs; the material itself was cDNA or gDNA.

Among Cohort 3 donors, those recovered had two negative PCRs, clearance, or symptom resolution. The CDR3 has 14 residues. V shed 0 bases and J shed 0 bases, with 5 bases lying between them. The germline V gene has CDR1 SEHNR and CDR2 FQNEAQ (reference sequence). The assay was immunoSEQ multiplex PCR, and TCRdb's table has in-frame clones only and misses some. The data show around 62,000 clones, with more than 75% seen just once and 10% held by the top ten. V and J are TRBV7-9 and TRBJ1-1; D remains unclear. This clonotype originated in a woman between 35 and 50 years old who had recovered from COVID-19. The specimen sequenced was PBMCs or T cells enriched from blood (not recorded which). CDR3 region: CASSLANMNTEAFF. The DNA for the CDR3 is TGTGCCAGCAGCTTAGCCAACATGAACACTGAAGCTTTCTTT.